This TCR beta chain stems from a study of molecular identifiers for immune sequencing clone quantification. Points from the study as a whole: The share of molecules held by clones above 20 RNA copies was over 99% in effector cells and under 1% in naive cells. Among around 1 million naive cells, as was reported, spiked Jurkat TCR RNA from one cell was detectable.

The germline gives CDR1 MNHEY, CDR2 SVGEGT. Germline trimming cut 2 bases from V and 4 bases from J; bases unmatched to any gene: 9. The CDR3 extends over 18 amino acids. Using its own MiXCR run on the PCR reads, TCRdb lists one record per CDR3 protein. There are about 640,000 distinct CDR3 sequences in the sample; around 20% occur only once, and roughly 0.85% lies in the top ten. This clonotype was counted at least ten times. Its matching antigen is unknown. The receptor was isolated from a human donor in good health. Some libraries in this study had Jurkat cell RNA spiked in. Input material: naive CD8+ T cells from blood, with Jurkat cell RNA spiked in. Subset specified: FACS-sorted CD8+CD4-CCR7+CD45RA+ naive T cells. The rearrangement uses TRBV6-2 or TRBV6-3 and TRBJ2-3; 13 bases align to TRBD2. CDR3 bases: TGTGCCAGCAGTTACGAGACCGGGACTAGCGGGGCCGCAGATACGCAGTATTTT. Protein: CASSYETGTSGAADTQYF.